This T cell receptor (beta chain) was obtained from a study of shared clonotypes between healthy human individuals. The assay ran at deep level. Only in-frame clones appear in the TCRdb table, and some are missing; sequencing was by immunoSEQ multiplex PCR. The sample has about 600,000 clones; around 78% are singletons. All donors were healthy HIV-negative adults lacking recent acute infections or vaccinations. The germline V gene encodes CDR1 SNHLY and CDR2 FYNNEI. The CDR3 loop spans 14 amino acids. V gave up 6 bases and J gave up 3 bases, with 12 bases separating them. The genes are TRBV2 and TRBJ2-1; the D call may be TRBD1 or TRBD2 (5 bases each). This receptor was taken from a middle-aged woman in good health. Some clones in this sample may be carry-over from other donors' samples. Sequencing was performed on PBMCs. The DNA of the CDR3 is TGTGCCAGCAGAGCCGGGACCAACTACAATGAGCAGTTCTTC. This translates into CASRAGTNYNEQFF.